This TCR beta chain was captured in a study of T-cell reconstitution after alpha-beta-depleted transplantation in children. A few counts support this clonotype. As it was prepared, the TCRbeta library received unique molecular identifiers. TCRdb redid the calling of the PCR reads with MiXCR, one entry per CDR3 protein. Here the sample spans some 550,000 distinct CDR3 sequences, around 17% being singletons. The V gene lost 6 bases and the J gene lost 0 bases, with 12 bases spanning the gap. This CDR3 contains 15 residues. The TCR sequence derives from a human donor who donated a stem cell graft to a child with acute lymphoblastic leukemia. This chain joins TRBV12-3 or TRBV12-4 and TRBJ2-1; possible D gene TRBD2, 5 bases. This material consisted of PBMCs from the stem cell graft donor, taken from the stem cell graft. The CDR3 DNA follows: TGTGCCAGCAGGCCCGGGGTAAGCTCCTACAATGAGCAGTTCTTC. This codes for CASRPGVSSYNEQFF.